The present T cell receptor beta chain was sequenced within a study of cytotoxic CD8 clonotypes in ibrutinib-treated CLL. The data were produced by immunoSEQ multiplex PCR, yet TCRdb's version contains in-frame clones alone and is incomplete. Of 24,000 or so clones listed, 55% to 75% were seen once; the top ten hold approximately 46%. CDR1 is MNHEY, CDR2 SMNVEV, per germline (reference sequence). CDR3 length equals 17 residues. Trimming removed 6 bases at V and 0 bases at J, with 17 bases between. This clone was detected only once. Antigen: not known. General study points: Relative to age-matched healthy donors, clonality at baseline was higher, and it tracked circulating CD8+ T-cell counts. Public clonotypes were seen rarely and were contracted or stable on treatment.

V is TRBV27 and J is TRBJ2-2; D might be TRBD2 (7 bases). The clonotype was recovered from a human donor with chronic lymphocytic leukemia. Specimen: PBMCs, collected after 12 months of ibrutinib treatment. DNA of the CDR3: TGTGCCAGCAGCGACACTAGGGGGGGGGCGAACACCGGGGAGCTGTTTTTT. This sequence encodes CASSDTRGGANTGELFF.